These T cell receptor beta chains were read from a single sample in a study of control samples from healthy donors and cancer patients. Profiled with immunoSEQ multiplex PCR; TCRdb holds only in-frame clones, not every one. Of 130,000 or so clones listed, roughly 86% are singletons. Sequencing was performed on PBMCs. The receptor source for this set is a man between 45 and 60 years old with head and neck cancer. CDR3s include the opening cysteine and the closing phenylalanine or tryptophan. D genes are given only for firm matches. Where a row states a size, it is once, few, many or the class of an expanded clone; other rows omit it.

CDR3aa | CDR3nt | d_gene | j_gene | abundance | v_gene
CASSFGGSSYEQYF | TGTGCCAGCAGTTTTGGGGGGAGCTCCTACGAGCAGTACTTC | NA | TRBJ2-7 | few | TRBV28
CASSHFGPLSSYEQYF | TGCGCCAGCAGTCACTTTGGTCCACTAAGCTCCTACGAGCAGTACTTC | NA | TRBJ2-7 | NA | TRBV23-1
CASSPRSAGGLENEKLFF | TGTGCCAGCAGTCCCCGGAGCGCTGGTGGATTGGAAAATGAAAAACTGTTTTTT | NA | TRBJ1-4 | NA | TRBV6-6
CASSLSPGQDLGSCTEAFF | TGTGCCAGCAGTTTATCGCCTGGACAGGATTTGGGCTCGTGCACTGAAGCTTTCTTT | TRBD1 | TRBJ1-1 | NA | TRBV27
CASMRVGNEQFF | TGTGCCAGCATGAGGGTAGGCAATGAGCAGTTCTTC | NA | TRBJ2-1 | few | TRBV6-5
CASSVGTSAYGETQYF | TGTGCCAGCAGCGTAGGGACTAGCGCCTATGGGGAGACCCAGTACTTC | TRBD2 | TRBJ2-5 | NA | TRBV9
CASSSLPGQGFNEQFF | TGCGCCAGCAGCTCCCTCCCGGGACAGGGTTTTAATGAGCAGTTCTTC | TRBD1 | TRBJ2-1 | NA | TRBV5-1
CASSYSTDREPYEQYF | TGTGCCAGCAGTTACTCGACGGACAGGGAACCTTACGAGCAGTACTTC | TRBD1 | TRBJ2-7 | NA | TRBV6-5
CASSLGGMNTEAFF | TGTGCCAGCAGCTTGGGGGGAATGAACACTGAAGCTTTCTTT | NA | TRBJ1-1 | NA | TRBV11-2
CASSPWGRGDEAFF | TGTGCCAGCTCACCATGGGGCAGGGGGGATGAAGCTTTCTTT | TRBD1 | TRBJ1-1 | NA | TRBV18
CASSLEARIGELFF | TGTGCCAGCAGCTTAGAGGCCAGGATCGGGGAGCTGTTTTTT | NA | TRBJ2-2 | NA | TRBV11-2
CASSLDRGLTEAFF | TGTGCCAGCAGTCTGGACAGGGGGCTTACTGAAGCTTTCTTT | TRBD1 | TRBJ1-1 | once | TRBV6-6
CASSLGLAVVTGELFF | TGCGCCAGCAGCTTAGGACTAGCGGTAGTTACCGGGGAGCTGTTTTTT | TRBD2 | TRBJ2-2 | NA | TRBV5-1
CASSVGGRAGEQFF | TGTGCCAGCAGCGTAGGGGGTAGAGCAGGTGAGCAGTTCTTC | NA | TRBJ2-1 | NA | TRBV9
CASSYVGGGTQYF | TGTGCCAGCAGTTACGTAGGGGGCGGTACGCAGTATTTT | TRBD1 | TRBJ2-3 | NA | TRBV6-5
CASARGLGNTIYF | TGCGCCAGCGCGCGGGGGCTCGGAAACACCATATATTTT | NA | TRBJ1-3 | NA | TRBV10-2
CAISGTVPEQYF | TGTGCCATCAGTGGGACAGTTCCCGAGCAGTACTTC | NA | TRBJ2-7 | NA | TRBV10-3
CASSLAAQGEQFF | TGTGCCAGCAGCTTAGCGGCGCAGGGCGAGCAGTTCTTC | NA | TRBJ2-1 | once | TRBV7-9
CASSPKSGSYEQYF | TGTGCCAGCTCACCAAAGTCGGGGAGCTACGAGCAGTACTTC | NA | TRBJ2-7 | NA | TRBV18
CASSVGTGALLGETQYF | TGCGCCAGCAGCGTCGGGACAGGGGCTCTATTAGGAGAGACCCAGTACTTC | TRBD1 | TRBJ2-5 | NA | TRBV5-1
CAWSDYRGGTQHF | TGTGCCTGGAGTGATTACCGAGGGGGGACCCAGCATTTT | NA | TRBJ1-5 | NA | TRBV30
CATTPILSDEQYF | TGTGCCACGACACCAATTCTATCCGACGAGCAGTACTTC | NA | TRBJ2-7 | once | TRBV15
CASSPRPLDYGYTF | TGTGCCAGCAGCCCCAGACCTCTGGACTATGGCTACACCTTC | NA | TRBJ1-2 | NA | TRBV21-1
CASSRDRGGENEQFF | TGTGCCAGCAGCCGGGACAGGGGAGGGGAAAATGAGCAGTTCTTC | TRBD1 | TRBJ2-1 | NA | TRBV6-5
CASSPPAEEYYGYTF | TGTGCCAGCTCACCCCCTGCAGAAGAATACTATGGCTACACCTTC | NA | TRBJ1-2 | NA | TRBV18
CASSLTGEGNIQYF | TGTGCCAGCAGCTTAACCGGAGAAGGAAACATTCAGTACTTC | NA | TRBJ2-4 | NA | TRBV7-3
CASSFLAVRTDTQYF | TGTGCCAGCAGCTTCCTAGCGGTCCGCACAGATACGCAGTATTTT | TRBD2 | TRBJ2-3 | NA | TRBV5-6
CSVEAPDPPTYEQYF | TGCAGCGTTGAAGCCCCGGACCCTCCAACCTACGAGCAGTACTTC | NA | TRBJ2-7 | NA | TRBV29-1
CASSLVWDRAEAFF | TGTGCCAGCAGCTTAGTATGGGACAGGGCTGAAGCTTTCTTT | TRBD1 | TRBJ1-1 | once | TRBV7-2
CASSPDNSYEQYF | TGCGCCAGCAGTCCCGACAATTCCTACGAGCAGTACTTC | NA | TRBJ2-7 | NA | TRBV10-1
CASSPGPVSGANVLTF | TGTGCCAGCAGCCCAGGGCCCGTCTCTGGGGCCAACGTCCTGACTTTC | NA | TRBJ2-6 | NA | TRBV7-6
CASSGGLNSYEQYF | TGCGCCAGCAGCGGAGGTTTAAACTCCTACGAGCAGTACTTC | NA | TRBJ2-7 | NA | TRBV5-1
CATSTSGGMIYNEQFF | TGTGCCACCTCGACTAGCGGGGGGATGATTTACAATGAGCAGTTCTTC | TRBD2 | TRBJ2-1 | NA | TRBV7-2
CASSLSLKIGYEQYF | TGTGCCAGCAGCTTATCGCTTAAGATAGGTTACGAGCAGTACTTC | NA | TRBJ2-7 | NA | TRBV11-2
CASSFYTGELFF | TGTGCCAGCAGCTTTTACACCGGGGAGCTGTTTTTT | NA | TRBJ2-2 | NA | TRBV5-6
CASTSDRADKNIQYF | TGTGCCAGCACATCGGACAGAGCGGACAAAAACATTCAGTACTTC | NA | TRBJ2-4 | NA | TRBV28
CASSLGKGRVSYEQYF | TGTGCCAGCAGCCTTGGGAAAGGGAGGGTCAGCTACGAGCAGTACTTC | TRBD2 | TRBJ2-7 | NA | TRBV7-8
CASSLGDGINQPQHF | TGTGCCAGCAGCTTAGGGGACGGAATAAATCAGCCCCAGCATTTT | NA | TRBJ1-5 | NA | TRBV11-2
CAISGGQGIDEQFF | TGTGCCATCAGTGGGGGACAGGGGATCGATGAGCAGTTCTTC | TRBD1 | TRBJ2-1 | NA | TRBV10-3
CASSIEDRPGTQYF | TGTGCCAGTAGTATAGAAGACCGCCCCGGGACGCAGTATTTT | NA | TRBJ2-3 | NA | TRBV19
CASSSRVAGGGDTQYF | TGTGCCAGCAGCTCTCGAGTAGCGGGAGGCGGAGATACGCAGTATTTT | TRBD2 | TRBJ2-3 | NA | TRBV11-3
CASSLSGGLSGYTF | TGTGCCAGCAGTTTGTCAGGGGGACTCTCGGGCTACACCTTC | TRBD1 | TRBJ1-2 | NA | TRBV27
CASTRDRVGGYTF | TGTGCCAGCACAAGGGACAGGGTCGGTGGCTACACCTTC | TRBD1 | TRBJ1-2 | NA | TRBV5-4
CATSDFDREQYF | TGTGCCACCAGTGATTTCGACCGCGAGCAGTACTTC | NA | TRBJ2-7 | once | TRBV24-1
CASSPDRANTGELFF | TGTGCCAGCAGCCCGGACAGGGCGAACACCGGGGAGCTGTTTTTT | TRBD1 | TRBJ2-2 | NA | TRBV7-2
CASSFDRGFRSSYNEQFF | TGTGCCAGCAGTTTTGACAGGGGTTTTAGAAGCTCCTACAATGAGCAGTTCTTC | TRBD1 | TRBJ2-1 | NA | TRBV7-8
CASKVGQEIYNEQFF | TGTGCCAGCAAAGTGGGACAGGAGATATACAATGAGCAGTTCTTC | TRBD1 | TRBJ2-1 | NA | TRBV6-5
CSVRTSGGALETQYF | TGCAGCGTTCGGACTAGCGGGGGGGCATTAGAGACCCAGTACTTC | TRBD2 | TRBJ2-5 | NA | TRBV29-1
CASKLAGTRYEQYF | TGTGCCAGCAAGCTTGCGGGCACGAGATACGAGCAGTACTTC | NA | TRBJ2-7 | NA | TRBV7-8
CASRRETQYF | TGTGCCAGCAGACGGGAGACCCAGTACTTC | NA | TRBJ2-5 | NA | TRBV3-1/TRBV3-2
CASTPESSYEQYF | TGTGCCAGCACCCCGGAAAGCTCCTACGAGCAGTACTTC | NA | TRBJ2-7 | NA | TRBV28
CASVPPSWGGRINEQFF | TGTGCCAGCGTCCCTCCCAGCTGGGGGGGGCGAATTAATGAGCAGTTCTTC | NA | TRBJ2-1 | NA | TRBV27
CASSGKRGVAYNEQFF | TGTGCCAGCAGTGGTAAACGGGGGGTCGCCTACAATGAGCAGTTCTTC | TRBD2 | TRBJ2-1 | once | TRBV2